This TCR beta chain was documented in a study of blood T cell repertoires in COVID-19. On the study more broadly: COVID-19 samples, acute and convalescent, were from the United States, Italy and Spain. PBMCs, B-cell-depleted T cells, or T cells provided the cDNA or gDNA that made up the material.

Repertoires were generated with immunoSEQ multiplex PCR, while TCRdb's copy carries only in-frame clones and drops some. Here the sample spans about 200,000 clones, around 90% being singletons. Trimming pared 8 bases from V and 3 bases from J, leaving 17 bases between. Germline lookup yields CDR1 MNHEY and CDR2 SVGAGI. The CDR3 extends over 15 amino acids. This sequence joins TRBV6-5 and TRBJ1-5; D not certain. The sample comprised peripheral blood. The TCR originated in a man aged 60 to 75 who had recovered from COVID-19. The CDR3 DNA sequence: TGTGCCAGCGCCGCTACTCGGGGTTACAATCAGCCCCAGCATTTT. Amino acid sequence: CASAATRGYNQPQHF.